The subject of this entry is one T cell receptor beta chain. V dropped 6 bases and J dropped 2 bases, with 6 bases sitting between them. The CDR3 extends over 12 amino acids. Per germline, CDR1 LGHDT and CDR2 YNNKEL (reference sequence). The data originate from a study of control samples from healthy donors and cancer patients. Sequenced by immunoSEQ multiplex PCR; TCRdb stores in-frame clones only, minus some. The repertoire includes 120,000 or so clones, roughly 84% of them detected once, and around 2% sits in the top ten. The chain has TRBV3-1 (or the pseudogene TRBV3-2) and TRBJ2-3; D call uncertain. This receptor was identified in a man aged 18 to 35 in good health. Material: blood. CDR3 DNA: TGTGCCAGCAGTCACAACACAGATACGCAGTATTTT. It translates to CASSHNTDTQYF.